The source of this T cell receptor (beta chain) is a study of blood T cell repertoires in COVID-19. The assay was immunoSEQ multiplex PCR, and TCRdb's table has in-frame clones only and misses some. In the table there are about 120,000 clones, 85% to 90% of which are singletons. Trimming cost V 0 bases and J 2 bases, with 22 bases left between them. The CDR3 totals 20 residues. Per germline, CDR1 SGHVS and CDR2 FNYEAQ. This chain links TRBV7-6 with TRBJ2-2, with D perhaps TRBD1 (5 bases). Sequencing was carried out using peripheral blood. The source is a woman aged 50 to 65 with active or convalescent COVID-19. The chain's CDR3 is CASSLALSYGGRGNTGELFF. The DNA for the CDR3 is TGTGCCAGCAGCTTAGCGCTAAGTTATGGCGGAAGGGGCAACACCGGGGAGCTGTTTTTT.